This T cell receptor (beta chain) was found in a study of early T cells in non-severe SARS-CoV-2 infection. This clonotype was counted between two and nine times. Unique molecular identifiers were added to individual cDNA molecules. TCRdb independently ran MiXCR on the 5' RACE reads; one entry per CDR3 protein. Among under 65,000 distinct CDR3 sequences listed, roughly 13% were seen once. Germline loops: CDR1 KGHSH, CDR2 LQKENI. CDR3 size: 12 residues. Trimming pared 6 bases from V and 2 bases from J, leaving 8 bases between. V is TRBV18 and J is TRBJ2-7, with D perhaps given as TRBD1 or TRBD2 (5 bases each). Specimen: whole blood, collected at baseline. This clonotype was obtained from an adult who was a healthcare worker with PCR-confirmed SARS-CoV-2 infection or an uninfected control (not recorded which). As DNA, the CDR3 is TGTGCCAGCTCTCGGGACCCCTACGAGCAGTACTTC. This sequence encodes CASSRDPYEQYF.